The 14 T cell receptor beta chains below come from one sample, sequenced in a study of cytomegalovirus exposure and HLA in healthy donors. The PCR had 60 Vbeta and 13 Jbeta primers. Repertoires were generated with immunoSEQ multiplex PCR, while TCRdb's copy carries only in-frame clones and drops some. This sample has under 200,000 clones, with about 81% found just once. The sequenced sample was PBMCs. The origin of the receptors is a girl aged 2 to 9 in good health and CMV-seropositive.

This clone was observed a single time. The gene calls are TRBV30 and TRBJ2-7, with 9 bases that match TRBD1. Looked up from germline, CDR1 is GTSNPN and CDR2 is SVGIG (reference sequence). Unmatched junction bases numbered 10, after V lost 5 bases and J lost 5 bases. This CDR3 region has 14 residues. The CDR3 loop reads CAWEPGQGVHEQYF. The CDR3 DNA follows: TGTGCCTGGGAACCGGGACAGGGTGTACACGAGCAGTACTTC.

In this sample, this clone turned up once. The genes are TRBV7-2 and TRBJ2-3, with D unresolved. The V gene's germline CDR1 is SGHTA and CDR2 FQGNSA. There are 13 residues in the CDR3. Deletions cut 2 bases from V and 4 bases from J, with 7 bases between. This CDR3 is CASSLSRPDTQYF. The CDR3 nucleotides are TGTGCCAGCAGCTTAAGCCGTCCAGATACGCAGTATTTT.

The chain has TRBV2 and TRBJ1-1; TRBD1 is a possible D gene (5 bases). Germline V gives CDR1 SNHLY, CDR2 FYNNEI. V was cut by 0 bases and J by 7 bases, with 9 bases left in between. This CDR3 has 13 residues. CDR3 amino acids: CASSEALQDEAFF. The DNA of the CDR3 is TGTGCCAGCAGTGAAGCCTTACAGGATGAAGCTTTCTTT.

The CDR3 sequence: CASSVVLAGGVEEQFF. The CDR3 DNA is TGTGCCAGCAGCGTAGTCTTGGCGGGAGGAGTGGAGGAGCAGTTCTTC. V is TRBV9 and J is TRBJ2-1, with 8 bases fitting TRBD2. CDR1 is SGDLS, CDR2 YYNGEE, per germline. The junction had 12 bases not matched to a gene; V was cut back by 0 bases and J by 10 bases. This CDR3 spans 16 amino acids.

For the CDR3, the DNA is TGTGCCAGCACGCACGGAGGGGGGGGAAACACCGGGGAGCTGTTTTTT. Encoded protein: CASTHGGGGNTGELFF. V and J are TRBV28 and TRBJ2-2; D possibly corresponds to TRBD2 (7 bases). Between the trimmed V and J ends, which lost 7 bases and 2 bases, there was a span of 17 bases. CDR3 length equals 16 residues. Germline CDR1 MDHEN, CDR2 SYDVKM.

This clone appeared once. The CDR3 region is CASSLGEAGVSDTQYF. CDR3 bases: TGTGCCAGCAGCTTGGGCGAAGCGGGAGTGTCAGATACGCAGTATTTT. The chain joins TRBV5-4 to TRBJ2-3; 8 nucleotides line up with TRBD2. In germline, CDR1 is SGHNT, CDR2 YYREEE (reference sequence). The CDR3 covers 16 residues. V was pared by 0 bases and J by 4 bases, with 7 bases of the junction left unmatched.

The V call is TRBV4-1, the J call TRBJ1-1; D gene ambiguous. Trimming shortened V by 2 bases and J by 2 bases, and 9 bases separated the two germline ends. CDR3 length equals 14 residues. Germline V gene sequence: CDR1 MGHRA, CDR2 YSYEKL. The CDR3 is CASSQQSLNTEAFF. In DNA form, the CDR3 reads TGCGCCAGCAGCCAACAAAGCCTAAACACTGAAGCTTTCTTT.

This chain uses TRBV15 with TRBJ2-3, with 7 bases aligning to TRBD2. The CDR3 is 12 residues long. With 10 bases clipped from V and 1 base from J, the junction kept 2 bases outside the gene matches. Germline assignment: CDR1 LNHNV and CDR2 YYDKDF (reference sequence). CDR3 residues: CASGLGTDTQYF. CDR3 nucleotide sequence: TGTGCCAGCGGACTAGGCACAGATACGCAGTATTTT.

The chain uses TRBV19 and TRBJ1-5; TRBD1 agrees at 8 bases. CDR3 length equals 18 residues. Germline CDR1 LNHDA, CDR2 SQIVND (reference sequence). The V segment lost 3 bases and the J segment 2 bases; nucleotides outside the gene matches: 12. The CDR3 coding sequence is TGTGCCAGTAGTATCCCCCCGGACAGGGATGCGCGCAATCAGCCCCAGCATTTT. This sequence encodes CASSIPPDRDARNQPQHF. Based on the CDR3 plus reference TRBV19 and TRBJ1-5, the full variable domain is DGGITQSPKYLFRKEGQNVTLSCEQNLNHDAMYWYRQDPGQGLRLIYYSQIVNDFQKGDIAEGYSVSREKKESFPLTVTSAQKNPTAFYLCASSIPPDRDARNQPQHFGDGTRLSIL.

The CDR3 protein is CAWSARPGNYGYTF. The CDR3 DNA sequence: TGTGCCTGGAGTGCCCGTCCCGGGAACTATGGCTACACCTTC. This chain uses TRBV30 with TRBJ1-2; no clear D. This CDR3 has 14 residues. Looked up from germline, CDR1 is GTSNPN and CDR2 is SVGIG (reference sequence). The germline V and J ends were trimmed by 1 base and 2 bases, with 11 bases remaining between them.

The chain joins TRBV6-1 to TRBJ2-7; D is possibly TRBD1 (6 bases). The ends were cut back, 1 base at V and 4 bases at J, with 14 bases in the middle. Germline lookup yields CDR1 MNHNS and CDR2 SASEGT. The length of the CDR3 is 15 residues. The DNA of the CDR3 is TGTGCCAGCAGTGAAGGGGCCTCGGACAGTTACGAGCAGTACTTC. It encodes CASSEGASDSYEQYF.

The chain combines TRBV6-4 with TRBJ2-2; D possibly corresponds to TRBD2 (6 bases). V was cut by 4 bases and J by 7 bases, with 10 bases left in between. Germline V gene sequence: CDR1 MRHNA, CDR2 SNTAGT. The CDR3 length is 13 residues. As DNA, the CDR3 is TGTGCCAGCAGTGCGGGAGCGAACGGGGAGCTGTTTTTT. Translation: CASSAGANGELFF.

The J gene is TRBJ2-7, the V gene TRBV5-1; 9 positions agree with TRBD1. The junction had 9 bases not matched to a gene; V was cut back by 3 bases and J by 5 bases. This CDR3 has 15 amino acids. CDR1 SGHRS and CDR2 YFSETQ come from the germline V gene. The CDR3 DNA reads TGCGCCAGCAGCTCCAGGGGACAGGGATGGGACGAGCAGTACTTC. Its translation is CASSSRGQGWDEQYF.

V and J are TRBV6-5 and TRBJ2-2; no reliable D call. The V end was cut by 5 bases, the J end by 0 bases, with 7 bases between. Germline CDR1 MNHEY, CDR2 SVGAGI. CDR3 length equals 14 residues. The CDR3 region is CASSGETNTGELFF. The CDR3 region has the DNA TGTGCCAGCAGTGGAGAGACGAACACCGGGGAGCTGTTTTTT.